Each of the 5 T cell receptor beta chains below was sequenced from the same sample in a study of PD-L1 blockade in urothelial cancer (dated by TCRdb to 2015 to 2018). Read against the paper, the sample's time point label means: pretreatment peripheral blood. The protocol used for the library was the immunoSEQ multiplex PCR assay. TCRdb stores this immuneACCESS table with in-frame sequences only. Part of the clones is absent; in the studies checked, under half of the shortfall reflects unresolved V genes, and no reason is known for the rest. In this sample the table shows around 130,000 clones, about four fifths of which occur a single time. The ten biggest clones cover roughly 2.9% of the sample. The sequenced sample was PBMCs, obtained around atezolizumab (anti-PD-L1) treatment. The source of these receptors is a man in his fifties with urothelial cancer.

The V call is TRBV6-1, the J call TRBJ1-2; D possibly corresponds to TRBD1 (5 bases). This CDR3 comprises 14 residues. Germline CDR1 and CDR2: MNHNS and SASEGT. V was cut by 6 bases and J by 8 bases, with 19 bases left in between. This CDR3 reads CASRMEQGVRGYTF. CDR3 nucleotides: TGTGCCAGCAGGATGGAACAAGGGGTTCGCGGCTACACCTTC.

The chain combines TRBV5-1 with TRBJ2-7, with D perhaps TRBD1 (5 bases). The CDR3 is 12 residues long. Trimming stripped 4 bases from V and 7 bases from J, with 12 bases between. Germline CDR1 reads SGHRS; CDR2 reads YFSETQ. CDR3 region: CASSGQGGEQYF. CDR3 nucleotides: TGCGCCAGCAGCGGGCAGGGTGGAGAGCAGTACTTC.

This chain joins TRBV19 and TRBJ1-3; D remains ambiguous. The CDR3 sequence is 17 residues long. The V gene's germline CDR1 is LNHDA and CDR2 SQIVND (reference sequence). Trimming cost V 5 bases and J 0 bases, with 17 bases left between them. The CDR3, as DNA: TGTGCCAGTAGTCTTAGCTCGGCGGTACTCTCTGGAAACACCATATATTTT. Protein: CASSLSSAVLSGNTIYF. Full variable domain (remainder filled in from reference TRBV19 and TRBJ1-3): DGGITQSPKYLFRKEGQNVTLSCEQNLNHDAMYWYRQDPGQGLRLIYYSQIVNDFQKGDIAEGYSVSREKKESFPLTVTSAQKNPTAFYLCASSLSSAVLSGNTIYFGEGSWLTVV.

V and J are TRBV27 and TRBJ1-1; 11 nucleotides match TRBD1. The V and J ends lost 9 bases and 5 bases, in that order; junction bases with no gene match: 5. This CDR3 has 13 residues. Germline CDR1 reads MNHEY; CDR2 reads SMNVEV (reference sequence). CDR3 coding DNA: TGTGCCAGAATTGGGACAGGGGGTACTGAAGCTTTCTTT. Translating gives CARIGTGGTEAFF.

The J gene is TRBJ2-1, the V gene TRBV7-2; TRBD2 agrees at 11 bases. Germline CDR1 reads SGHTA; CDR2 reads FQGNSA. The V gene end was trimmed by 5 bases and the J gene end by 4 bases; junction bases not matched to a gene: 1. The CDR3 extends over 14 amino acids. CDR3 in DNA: TGTGCCAGCAGCAGACTAGCGGGATACAATGAGCAGTTCTTC. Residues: CASSRLAGYNEQFF. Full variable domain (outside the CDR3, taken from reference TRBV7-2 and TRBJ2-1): GAGVSQSPSNKVTEKGKDVELRCDPISGHTALYWYRQSLGQGLEFLIYFQGNSAPDKSGLPSDRFSAERTGGSVSTLTIQRTQQEDSAVYLCASSRLAGYNEQFFGPGTRLTVL.